The TCR beta chain under discussion was sequenced for a study of TIL therapy for anti-PD-1-resistant metastatic lung cancer. The overall study: Median tumor PD-L1 proportion score was roughly 5.9%.

The libraries were made with immunoSEQ v3. Each library reached 1.9 million or so read pairs, or roughly 5-6.5 million at deep level. Profiled with immunoSEQ multiplex PCR; TCRdb holds only in-frame clones, not every one. The table shows roughly 6,800 clones, with roughly 70% occurring only once. The CDR3 length is 14 residues. V was clipped by 5 bases and J by 10 bases; unmatched bases: 8. Germline V gene sequence: CDR1 SGHTA, CDR2 FQGNSA. Study outcomes and limitations: Treatment-naive, never-smoker and oncogene-addicted patients were overrepresented in this highly selected cohort. TIL cultures after expansion showed higher clonality and lower diversity than baseline tumor (median approximately 6% vs 31%).

Concerning this clone itself: Its antigen is not known.

Time point in this sample: pre-treatment sample, taken before nivolumab and TIL therapy. The tumor samples were excised metastases, mostly pleural nodules or supraclavicular lymph nodes. The sample consisted of tumor tissue, taken at baseline. This clonotype was obtained from a person aged 25 to 85 with non-small cell lung cancer. The genes are TRBV7-2 and TRBJ1-6, with 7 bases fitting TRBD1. CDR3 in DNA: TGTGCCAGCAGCCTAACAGGGGTTCGATCACCCCTCCACTTT. Amino acid sequence: CASSLTGVRSPLHF.